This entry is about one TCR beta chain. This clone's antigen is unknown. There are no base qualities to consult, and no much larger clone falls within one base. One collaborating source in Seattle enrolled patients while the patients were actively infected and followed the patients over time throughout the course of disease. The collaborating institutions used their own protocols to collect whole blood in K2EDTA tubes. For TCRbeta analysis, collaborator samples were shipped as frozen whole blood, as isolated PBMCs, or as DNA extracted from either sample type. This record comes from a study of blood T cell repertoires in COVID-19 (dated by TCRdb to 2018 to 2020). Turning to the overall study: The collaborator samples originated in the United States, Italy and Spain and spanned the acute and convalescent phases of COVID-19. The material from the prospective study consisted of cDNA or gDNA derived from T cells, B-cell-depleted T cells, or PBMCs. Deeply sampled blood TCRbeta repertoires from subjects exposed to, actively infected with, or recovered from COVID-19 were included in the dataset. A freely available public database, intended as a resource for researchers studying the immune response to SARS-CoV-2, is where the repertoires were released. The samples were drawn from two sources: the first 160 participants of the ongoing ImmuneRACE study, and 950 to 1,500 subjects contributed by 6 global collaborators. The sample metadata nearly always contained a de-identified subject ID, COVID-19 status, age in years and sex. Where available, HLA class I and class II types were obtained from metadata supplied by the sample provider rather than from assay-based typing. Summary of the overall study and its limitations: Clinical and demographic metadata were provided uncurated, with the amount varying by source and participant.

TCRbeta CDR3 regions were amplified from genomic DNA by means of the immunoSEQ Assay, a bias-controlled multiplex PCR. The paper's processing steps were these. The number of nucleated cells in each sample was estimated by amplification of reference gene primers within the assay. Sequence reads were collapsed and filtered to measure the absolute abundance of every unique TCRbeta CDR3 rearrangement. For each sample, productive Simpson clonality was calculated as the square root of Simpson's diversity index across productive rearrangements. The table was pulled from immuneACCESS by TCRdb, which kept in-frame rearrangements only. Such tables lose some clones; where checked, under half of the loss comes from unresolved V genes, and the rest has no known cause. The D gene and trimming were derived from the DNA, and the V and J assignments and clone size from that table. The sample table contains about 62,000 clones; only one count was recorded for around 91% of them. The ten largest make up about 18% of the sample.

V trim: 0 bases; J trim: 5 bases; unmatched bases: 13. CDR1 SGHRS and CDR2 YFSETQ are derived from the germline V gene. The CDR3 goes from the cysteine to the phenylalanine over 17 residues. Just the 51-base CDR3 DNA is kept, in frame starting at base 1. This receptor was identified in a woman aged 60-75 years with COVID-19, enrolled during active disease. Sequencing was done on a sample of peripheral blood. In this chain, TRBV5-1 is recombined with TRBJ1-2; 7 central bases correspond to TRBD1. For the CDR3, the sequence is CASSLAPGQNRNYGYTF. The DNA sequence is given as TGCGCCAGCAGCTTGGCCCCGGGACAGAACCGTAATTATGGCTACACCTTC. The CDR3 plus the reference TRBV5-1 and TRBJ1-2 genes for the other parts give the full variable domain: KAGVTQTPRYLIKTRGQQVTLSCSPISGHRSVSWYQQTPGQGLQFLFEYFSETQRNKGNFPGRFSGRQFSNSRSEMNVSTLELGDSALYLCASSLAPGQNRNYGYTFGSGTRLTVV.